These 4 T cell receptor beta chains came from one sample sequenced in a study of T cells after yellow fever vaccination. In TCRdb, the 5' RACE reads were re-called with MiXCR into one record per CDR3 protein. The repertoire holds roughly 330,000 distinct CDR3 sequences, with roughly 4.3% as singletons. The sample here was PBMCs, taken 5 days after the yellow fever booster vaccination. The origin of the receptors is a man aged 18 to 35 who received the YFV17D yellow fever vaccine.

The V and J genes are TRBV12-3 or TRBV12-4 and TRBJ2-3; 9 nucleotides align to TRBD2. The CDR3 length is 16 residues. The V and J ends lost 3 bases and 2 bases, in that order; junction bases with no gene match: 6. CDR3 DNA: TGTGCCAGCAGTTTCCTGGCTAGCGGGGACACAGATACGCAGTATTTT. The encoded protein is CASSFLASGDTDTQYF.

This rearrangement joins TRBV12-3 or TRBV12-4 to TRBJ2-1, with D possibly matching TRBD2 (5 bases). The V gene lost 5 bases and the J gene lost 2 bases, with 13 bases spanning the gap. The length of the CDR3 is 15 residues. The CDR3: CASSPNSGTYNEQFF. For the CDR3, the DNA is TGTGCCAGCAGTCCTAACAGCGGAACCTACAATGAGCAGTTCTTC.

This clonotype was observed a few times. The chain combines TRBV9 with TRBJ2-3, with D possibly being TRBD1 (6 bases). The germline V gene encodes CDR1 SGDLS and CDR2 YYNGEE. The CDR3 contains 14 residues. Trimming stripped 2 bases from V and 4 bases from J, with 11 bases between. Written as DNA, the CDR3 is TGTGCCAGCAGCGTCAGGGGTTCGGCAGATACGCAGTATTTT. Translating gives CASSVRGSADTQYF. The variable domain in full, completed from reference TRBV9 and TRBJ2-3, reads DSGVTQTPKHLITATGQRVTLRCSPRSGDLSVYWYQQSLDQGLQFLIQYYNGEERAKGNILERFSAQQFPDLHSELNLSSLELGDSALYFCASSVRGSADTQYFGPGTRLTVL.

In its sample, this clonotype was seen many times. The chain carries TRBV4-3 and TRBJ1-6, with D perhaps TRBD1 (6 bases). The CDR3 runs to 17 residues. V was cut by 4 bases and J by 9 bases, with 22 bases left in between. Germline V lookup: CDR1 LGHNA, CDR2 YSLEER. The CDR3 bases are TGCGCCAGCAGCCCCCGGCCGGGGGGCGAGGAGAGTTCACCCCTCCACTTT. It encodes CASSPRPGGEESSPLHF.